The clone carrying this T cell receptor beta chain has a handful of counts. The CDR3 length is 13 residues. V was clipped by 2 bases and J by 3 bases, with 8 bases between them. From germline, CDR1 is LGHNA and CDR2 YNFKEQ. This sample is part of a study of OX40 agonist ivuxolimab in advanced cancers. Generated by immunoSEQ multiplex PCR, the TCRdb table keeps only in-frame clones and is missing some. The table lists about 91,000 clones, approximately 85% of them singletons. The chain carries TRBV4-2 and TRBJ2-7; possibly TRBD2 for D (5 bases). This TCR came from an adult with an advanced solid tumor such as melanoma, head and neck, liver or kidney cancer. Material: CD4+ or CD8+ T cells sorted from blood, obtained in a trial of the OX40 agonist ivuxolimab. CDR3 residues: CASSQQRNYEQYF. In nucleotides, the CDR3 is TGTGCCAGCAGCCAACAGCGGAACTACGAGCAGTACTTC.